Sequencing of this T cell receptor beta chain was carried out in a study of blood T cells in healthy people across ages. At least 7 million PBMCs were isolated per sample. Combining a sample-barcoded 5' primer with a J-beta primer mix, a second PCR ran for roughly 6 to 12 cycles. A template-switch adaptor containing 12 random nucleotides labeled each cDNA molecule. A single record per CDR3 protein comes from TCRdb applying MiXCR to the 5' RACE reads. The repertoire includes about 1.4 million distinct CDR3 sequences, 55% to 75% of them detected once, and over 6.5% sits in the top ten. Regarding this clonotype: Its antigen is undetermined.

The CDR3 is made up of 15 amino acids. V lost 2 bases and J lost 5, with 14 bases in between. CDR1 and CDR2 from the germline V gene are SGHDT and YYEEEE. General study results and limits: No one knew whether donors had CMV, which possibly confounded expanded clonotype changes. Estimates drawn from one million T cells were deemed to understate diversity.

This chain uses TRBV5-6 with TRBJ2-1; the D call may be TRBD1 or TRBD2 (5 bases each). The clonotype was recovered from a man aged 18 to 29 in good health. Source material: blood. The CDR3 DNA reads TGTGCCAGCAGCTTATTGGGTGGGGGTCACAATGAGCAGTTCTTC. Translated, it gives CASSLLGGGHNEQFF.